This T cell receptor beta chain emerged from a study of cytomegalovirus exposure and HLA in healthy donors (dated by TCRdb to about 2017). Some background on the complete study: An earlier analysis of roughly 610 of the donors reported 250 to 300 Gb of sequence data and roughly 120 million unique TCR beta sequences obtained from roughly 170 million T cells. An early release that covered 500 to 800 HLA-typed donors contained approximately 300 gigabases of sequencing data and 65 million to 100 million unique TCR sequences. Among the roughly 400 genotyped donors, about 85% belonged to the genetic ancestry cluster associated with self-reported Caucasian donors. The study was designed to test whether signatures of past pathogen exposure could be identified by cataloging public T cell receptors. The study used immunosequencing to profile the T cell repertoires of approximately 640 subjects and linked those repertoires to cytomegalovirus serostatus. Along with the approximately 650-subject first cohort, a separate validation cohort of over a hundred different subjects was used. High-throughput TCR immunosequencing, statistical association of individual TCRs with disease status, and machine learning were combined to predict cytomegalovirus infection status. To study patterns of TCR occurrence, a later analysis re-analyzed previously published TCR beta repertoires from 700 or so donors and added high-resolution HLA genotyping. Rather than drawing on any new phenotypic data, the later analysis identified candidate immune exposures from TCR beta sequences and the way those sequences occurred across donors. An earlier analysis of fewer than 700 of the donors applied high-throughput TCR beta sequencing to assess whether each TCR beta V gene segment acted as functional or pseudogenic. Donor age, sex, ethnicity and CMV serostatus were collected together with the repertoire data. A later genetic analysis used genome-wide SNP genotypes for about 55% of the 666 donors, treating that subset as a discovery cohort. Every discovery cohort repertoire had been produced on one sequencing platform. HLA typing covered class I and class II loci at four-digit resolution. Typing coverage differed by locus: A, B, C, DRB1 and DQB1 were typed in about 620-630 donors, DQA1 in about 500, DPA1 in 606, and DPB1 in just under 480. Roughly five DR-DQ haplotypes were handled as single units for association and clustering because linkage in the cohort was strong. Across around 400 genotyped donors of the cohort, an average of approximately 240,000 unique TCR beta nucleotide sequences per donor were sequenced, and approximately 19% of those sequences were non-productive.

V loses 0 bases at its end and J loses 4 bases; junction bases beyond the gene matches: 7. Sequences LNHNV (CDR1) and YYDKDF (CDR2) are obtained from the germline V gene (reference sequence). The CDR3 spans 17 residues, from the cysteine through the phenylalanine. CDR3 DNA only is kept here, 51 bases in frame from base 1. Comment on this clone: There is no known antigen for this receptor. No qualities accompany the bases; no much larger clone lies one base away.

The library came from the immunoSEQ multiplex PCR assay. A mixture of 60 forward primers for TCR Vbeta segments and 13 reverse primers for TCR Jbeta segments was used in the multiplex PCR. A multiplex PCR assay on genomic DNA amplified the CDR3 region of rearranged TCR beta genes. The amplified TCR beta libraries were sequenced on the Illumina HiSeq System as 87-base-pair reads. In the original analysis: Across the 500 to 750 repertoires, a later analysis counted approximately 83 million unique TCR beta chains, some 11 million of which were shared by at least two donors. Raw reads were error-corrected and collapsed into unique sequences with a nearest-neighbor algorithm that merged closely related sequences to remove PCR and sequencing errors. To assign V, D and J gene segments, CDR3 sequences were aligned to IMGT reference sequences. Each retained sequence needed at least a six-nucleotide match to both a V gene segment and a J gene segment. Rearrangements were called productive when the CDR3 lacked stop codons and stayed in frame with V and J; all others were non-productive. Following IMGT convention, CDR3 was defined as the stretch from the second conserved V-encoded cysteine up to the conserved J-encoded phenylalanine. The earlier analysis of 500 to 750 of the donors excluded any sequence lacking an unambiguous match to a single V gene segment. An earlier analysis of 587 of the donors called V segments functional above 56.7% productive rearrangements and segregating when the between-donor standard deviation exceeded 5%. A statistical classification framework was built to diagnose cytomegalovirus status from the catalog of TCR beta chain sequences. In a later analysis, V and J genes were assigned by comparing TCR nucleotide sequences against IMGT/GENE-DB human TR gene sequences. A later analysis assigned CDR3 sequences and most-parsimonious VDJ recombination scenarios with the TCRdist pipeline. In a later analysis, each TCR beta chain was defined by its CDR3 amino acid sequence together with its V-gene family, and reads lacking a unique V-gene family were excluded. A later analysis removed over 500 highly shared, low-generation-probability nucleotide sequences to deal with suspected cross-contamination and a sequencing artifact. In a later analysis, a clonal expansion index was calculated for each public chain from normalized within-repertoire ranks of inferred template counts. In a later analysis, generation probabilities were computed using a VDJ recombination model fitted to out-of-frame rearrangements, and the results were checked against IGoR. In a later analysis, TCR-TCR, TCR-HLA and TCR-CMV co-occurrence was scored with hypergeometric tests, and a repertoire-size bias correction was applied to TCR pairs. False discovery rates were estimated in a later analysis by permuting HLA or CMV assignments 20 times. In a later analysis, co-occurring TCRs were grouped with DBSCAN, and TCRdist sequence similarity was added when clustering was performed within HLA-allele-positive subsets. For co-occurrence clustering, repertoires with fewer than 30,000 or more than 120,000 public chains were excluded, along with roughly five repertoires with anomalous nucleotide sharing. This is the immuneACCESS table as TCRdb keeps it, with only in-frame sequences that have V and J called. A part of the clones is gone; compared with another copy, unresolved V genes explain less than half, and the rest is unexplained. That table is the source of V, J and clone size, and D and trimming were worked out from the DNA. The sample includes 130,000 or so clones, with roughly 9.6% observed a single time. Together, the top ten hold 5.5% to 8% of the sample.

In total, over 600 healthy bone marrow donors made up the cohort. All cohort members were sampled while nominally healthy, although unrecorded immune exposures were likely present. The donor was CMV seropositive and was included in the group of 270 or so seropositive cohort members. A peripheral blood sample was collected from each donor, and TCR beta sequencing was performed on peripheral blood mononuclear cells. Genomic DNA was extracted from the blood cell samples with the Qiagen DNeasy Blood Extraction Kit. The paper as a whole reports these results and caveats: In vitro tests confirmed that three of the cytomegalovirus-associated TCR beta chains recognize cytomegalovirus antigens. In an earlier analysis of around 600 of the donors, most TCR beta V segments appeared in productive rearrangements about 87% or about 30% of the time, broadly matching IMGT annotations. A later genetic analysis associated a missense DCLRE1C variant with V-gene and J-gene trimming of TCR beta chains, and an independent cohort replicated the association. Compared with the roughly 600-donor mean, donors in an Asian-associated ancestry cluster had fewer N-insertions in productive TCRs, according to a later genetic analysis. Sequencing depth was assumed to be roughly uniform across donors in the presence/absence analyses, though that assumption may not hold. Assigning TCR associations to individual alleles was difficult when HLA alleles, especially DR and DQ, strongly co-occurred. A further reported finding was that TCR beta sequences accurately predicted the HLA-A and HLA-B alleles for most subjects in the first cohort. Because the 87-base-pair reads could not distinguish some IMGT-functional V segments, including TRBV6-2 and TRBV6-3, those segments were excluded. The authors suggested that the approach could potentially be extended to other disease states and immunological phenotypes. The study listed 150 to 200 TCR beta chains as associated with cytomegalovirus. HLA typing was unavailable for some donors at each locus, so association tests used only the typed subset. Because counts were too low, about 15 rarely observed V segments, including chromosome 9 orphons, were left out of the earlier analysis of 500 to 750 of the donors. A cluster of highly shared sequence variants was judged likely to be a technical artifact of the sequencing pipeline. A later analysis found that most CMV-associated TCR beta chains appeared HLA-restricted, with HLA associations seemingly driven largely by CMV exposure. In a later analysis, HLA-associated TCR beta chains were found to be more clonally expanded and to have lower generation probabilities than equally common non-associated chains. A later analysis associated around 16,000 TCR beta sequences with specific HLA alleles at a false discovery rate of 0.05. The classifier was reported to diagnose cytomegalovirus status with high specificity and sensitivity in both the original and validation cohorts. This cohort had only TCR beta chains sequenced, and the lack of alpha or paired-chain data limited which features could be detected. Linkage disequilibrium might explain the correlated functional status among segregating V segments, but an unknown experimental factor could not be excluded. Immune exposure information for the cohort was limited to CMV serostatus. While some public TCRs were present in many individuals, most TCR sequences turned up only very rarely across donors. In a later analysis, the rate of TCR association differed among HLA loci, with DRB1 alleles having the most associated TCRs and HLA-C alleles having the fewest. According to a later analysis, parvovirus B19, influenza, CMV and Epstein-Barr virus appeared linked to several top co-occurrence clusters.

The sequencing input was PBMCs. The origin of this receptor is a woman between 40 and 50 years old in good health and CMV-seropositive. Here the chain combines TRBV15 and TRBJ2-3; TRBD1 fits 10 bases in the junction. The base sequence is TGTGCCACCAGCAGAGAGGTGGGACAGGGGTTGGCAGATACGCAGTATTTT. Its product reads: CATSREVGQGLADTQYF. Supplemented by the reference TRBV15 and TRBJ2-3 proteins around the CDR3, the complete variable domain is DAMVIQNPRYQVTQFGKPVTLSCSQTLNHNVMYWYQQKSSQAPKLLFHYYDKDFNNEADTPDNFQSRRPNTSFCFLDIRSPGLGDTAMYLCATSREVGQGLADTQYFGPGTRLTVL.